The 17 T cell receptor beta chains presented below share a single source sample, sequenced in a study of cytomegalovirus exposure and HLA in healthy donors. Some clones are missing from TCRdb's copy, which holds only in-frame ones; the method was immunoSEQ multiplex PCR. The sample lists 150,000 to 200,000 clones, about 89% occurring once. Sequenced: PBMCs. These receptors originate from a man between 18 and 35 years old in good health and CMV-seropositive.

The chain links TRBV19 to TRBJ2-3; a weak D match, TRBD2 (5 bases). Germline-derived CDR1 and CDR2 are LNHDA and SQIVND (reference sequence). The CDR3 extends over 16 amino acids. V shed 3 bases and J shed 1 base, with 14 bases lying between them. CDR3 coding DNA: TGTGCCAGTAGTATTAGGCTAGCTGCGGGCACAGATACGCAGTATTTT. This sequence encodes CASSIRLAAGTDTQYF. Full variable domain (missing parts from reference TRBV19 and TRBJ2-3): DGGITQSPKYLFRKEGQNVTLSCEQNLNHDAMYWYRQDPGQGLRLIYYSQIVNDFQKGDIAEGYSVSREKKESFPLTVTSAQKNPTAFYLCASSIRLAAGTDTQYFGPGTRLTVL.

The chain is built from TRBV15 and TRBJ2-7; 10 positions match TRBD1. V dropped 2 bases and J dropped 5; count of bases not matched to a gene: 6. The CDR3 is made up of 15 amino acids. Germline V gene lookup returns CDR1 LNHNV and CDR2 YYDKDF (reference sequence). CDR3 region: CATSRSRDRGHEQYF. CDR3 DNA sequence: TGTGCCACCAGCAGAAGCCGGGACAGGGGCCACGAGCAGTACTTC.

V is TRBV29-1 and J is TRBJ2-4; 10 positions agree with TRBD2. The germline V gene encodes CDR1 SQVTM and CDR2 ANQGSEA. This CDR3 contains 17 residues. V shed 4 bases and J 0 bases; nucleotides not matched to a gene: 9. CDR3 region: CSVVTAGGPRAKNIQYF. DNA of the CDR3: TGCAGCGTTGTAACAGCGGGAGGGCCTCGAGCCAAAAACATTCAGTACTTC.

The rearrangement joins TRBV4-1 to TRBJ2-7; D might be TRBD2 (6 bases). The CDR3 has 16 residues. Trimming removed 4 bases at V and 9 bases at J, with 25 bases between. Per germline, CDR1 MGHRA and CDR2 YSYEKL. The CDR3 here is CASSLRPFGGALRQYF. The CDR3 coding sequence is TGCGCCAGCAGCCTCCGGCCTTTTGGCGGGGCCTTGAGGCAGTACTTC.

This chain connects TRBV5-1 to TRBJ2-3; 7 bases match TRBD2. V trimming: 4 bases; J trimming: 2 bases; junction bases outside the gene matches: 1. The CDR3 totals 13 residues. Germline CDR1 is SGHRS and CDR2 is YFSETQ. DNA for the CDR3: TGCGCCAGCAGCCTAGCGGTCACAGATACGCAGTATTTT. Protein sequence: CASSLAVTDTQYF.

The rearrangement joins TRBV21-1 to TRBJ1-2; no DNA check was done on the table's D call, TRBD1. TRBV21-1 is listed as a pseudogene. The length of the CDR3 is 20 residues. The CDR3 loop reads CASSLPGQLCPLTYNYGYTF. CDR3 DNA: TGTGCCAGCAGCTTGCCAGGACAGCTCTGCCCCCTAACTTATAACTATGGCTACACCTTC.

The rearrangement uses TRBV7-3 and TRBJ2-5; D may be TRBD1 (6 bases). Germline loops: CDR1 SGHTA, CDR2 FQGTGA. This CDR3 contains 14 residues. V lost 6 bases and J lost 3, with 14 bases in between. CDR3 residues: CASRRDRSKETQYF. In DNA, the CDR3 is TGTGCCAGCAGACGAGACAGGAGTAAAGAGACCCAGTACTTC.

The chain combines TRBV9 with TRBJ1-1, with D possibly TRBD1 on 6 matching bases. Trimming took off 0 bases at V and 4 bases at J, with 19 bases between the two ends. CDR3 length equals 17 residues. Germline values: CDR1 SGDLS, CDR2 YYNGEE. CDR3 nucleotides: TGTGCCAGCAGCGTAGAGGGGGAAGATGGGGCCGGCACTGAAGCTTTCTTT. Amino acid sequence: CASSVEGEDGAGTEAFF.

The chain carries TRBV19 and TRBJ2-3; TRBD2 agrees at 8 bases. Losses at the gene ends were 3 bases for V and 3 bases for J; bases not matched to a gene: 8. CDR1 is LNHDA, CDR2 SQIVND, per germline (reference sequence). The CDR3 consists of 16 residues. CDR3 bases: TGTGCCAGTAGTATCTGGGCCGGGAGGGCGACAGATACGCAGTATTTT. Translation: CASSIWAGRATDTQYF.

The CDR3 region has the DNA TGTGCCAGTAGTCTGAGCGACCGTAGCTCCTACGAGCAGTACTTC. It is translated as CASSLSDRSSYEQYF. V is TRBV19 and J is TRBJ2-7, with D unclear. The V gene lost 5 bases and the J gene lost 0 bases, with 14 bases spanning the gap. CDR1 and CDR2 (germline): LNHDA, SQIVND (reference sequence). The CDR3 length is 15 residues. The full variable domain, completed using reference TRBV19 and TRBJ2-7, is DGGITQSPKYLFRKEGQNVTLSCEQNLNHDAMYWYRQDPGQGLRLIYYSQIVNDFQKGDIAEGYSVSREKKESFPLTVTSAQKNPTAFYLCASSLSDRSSYEQYFGPGTRLTVT.

V is TRBV7-2 and J is TRBJ1-2; 7 bases match TRBD1. Germline lookup yields CDR1 SGHTA and CDR2 FQGNSA. The CDR3 sequence is 14 residues long. Trimming removed 1 base from V and 7 bases from J; junction bases left unmatched: 6. In nucleotides, the CDR3 is TGTGCCAGCAGCTTAGGACAGGGTTCCATTGGCTACACCTTC. This sequence encodes CASSLGQGSIGYTF.

The genes are TRBV2 and TRBJ1-2; 7 positions match TRBD1. Per germline, CDR1 SNHLY and CDR2 FYNNEI. The CDR3 has 13 residues. Trimming cost V 7 bases and J 4 bases; bases outside gene matches: 6. Written as DNA, the CDR3 is TGTGCCAGCATTCGAGGGGGCGGCTATGGCTACACCTTC. It yields the protein CASIRGGGYGYTF. Full variable domain (remainder filled in from reference TRBV2 and TRBJ1-2): EPEVTQTPSHQVTQMGQEVILRCVPISNHLYFYWYRQILGQKVEFLVSFYNNEISEKSEIFDDQFSVERPDGSNFTLKIRSTKLEDSAMYFCASIRGGGYGYTFGSGTRLTVV.

CDR3 coding DNA: TGTGCCAGCAGCTTAGAGGGACAGGGTACGGTCTATGGCTACACCTTC. It is translated as CASSLEGQGTVYGYTF. V and J are TRBV7-2 and TRBJ1-2, with 9 positions matching TRBD1. This CDR3 is built from 16 residues. Trimming took 1 base from V and 4 from J; bases not matched to a gene: 7. Germline CDR1 SGHTA, CDR2 FQGNSA.

As regards this clone: At one end the junction does not follow the germline gene, possibly because of a read error. The chain has TRBV9 and TRBJ1-6; TRBD1 is a possible D gene (5 bases). The CDR3 is made up of 16 amino acids. CDR1 is SGDLS and CDR2 is YYNGEE in the germline V gene. In DNA form, the CDR3 reads TGTGCCAGCAGCGTCGGGGGGAGCTCCTTTAATTCACCCCTCCACTTT. It yields the protein CASSVGGSSFNSPLHF.

In this sample, this clone turned up a few times. The V call is TRBV6-5, the J call TRBJ2-1; the match to TRBD2 covers 8 bases. V dropped 2 bases and J dropped 1; count of bases not matched to a gene: 1. The CDR3 contains 15 residues. The V gene's germline CDR1 is MNHEY and CDR2 SVGAGI. The CDR3: CASSYERESYNEQFF. CDR3 DNA sequence: TGTGCCAGCAGTTACGAGCGGGAGTCCTACAATGAGCAGTTCTTC.

The chain uses TRBV2 and TRBJ1-2; perhaps TRBD1 as D (6 bases). The CDR3 loop spans 12 amino acids. Trimming took off 10 bases at V and 4 bases at J, with 13 bases between the two ends. Per germline, CDR1 SNHLY and CDR2 FYNNEI. DNA of the CDR3: TGTGCCACTTTAGGGGGAATCTATGGCTACACCTTC. Amino acids: CATLGGIYGYTF.

The CDR3 DNA is TGTGCCAGCAGCTCGGGGGGGGCGGCTTTCTTT. As protein: CASSSGGAAFF. The rearrangement uses TRBV7-9 and TRBJ1-1; the D gene is possibly TRBD1 (6 bases). There are 11 residues in the CDR3. Trimming removed 4 bases at V and 11 bases at J, with 11 bases between. The germline CDR1 and CDR2 sequences are SEHNR and FQNEAQ (reference sequence).